One TCR beta chain is described in this entry. V was clipped by 8 bases and J by 4 bases, with 14 bases between them. Germline V gene data show CDR1 as MNHEY and CDR2 as SVGAGI. The CDR3 length is 14 residues. This sample is drawn from a study of beta chain features in type 1 diabetes. Sorting of CD4+ naive, central memory, regulatory and stem cell-like memory cells was performed via CD45RO/CCR7/CD25/CD127/CD95/CD27. Since all of the isolated RNA was reverse transcribed, expressed TCRB transcripts were what got sequenced. Sequencing used immunoSEQ multiplex PCR; TCRdb keeps in-frame clones, though not all of them. The data hold 200,000 to 250,000 clones, with about 11% observed a single time.

The chain uses TRBV6-5 and TRBJ1-4; no reliable D call. Sample: central memory CD4+ T cells from blood. The source is a man aged 18 to 29 in good health. The CDR3 DNA is TGTGCCAGCGGAAACGAGTTGCTTAATGAAAAACTGTTTTTT. Encoded protein: CASGNELLNEKLFF.